Below, 20 T cell receptor beta chains from the same sample are listed, as sequenced in a study of T cells after posttransplantation cyclophosphamide. Treatment was busulfan-fludarabine conditioning, a marrow graft, and cyclophosphamide on days +3 and +4. Clones were read by immunoSEQ multiplex PCR, and TCRdb kept only the in-frame ones, dropping some. The sample comprises tens of thousands of clones, roughly 78% of which are singletons, and roughly 8.1% rests with the top ten. The sample consisted of CD4+ T cells sorted from blood, taken 1,700 to 2,000 days after a stem cell transplant with posttransplant cyclophosphamide. These receptors were taken from a female patient in her thirties or forties who received an allogeneic stem cell transplant from a related donor, was CMV-positive, and had no GVHD. These T cells may partly come from the graft donor.

The chain carries TRBV4-2 and TRBJ2-3, with D perhaps TRBD2 (5 bases). This CDR3 has 17 amino acids. Trimming left V 0 bases short and J 3 bases short, with 16 bases between. CDR1 and CDR2 from the germline V gene are LGHNA and YNFKEQ. The CDR3 region is CASSQDRAGGRTDTQYF. In nucleotides, the CDR3 is TGTGCCAGCAGCCAAGATCGGGCAGGAGGTCGGACAGATACGCAGTATTTT.

The chain recombines TRBV12-5 with TRBJ1-2; TRBD1 matches at 7 bases. The CDR3 length is 14 residues. The J segment lost 8 bases and the V segment lost 6 bases, leaving 12 bases of the junction unmatched. The germline V gene encodes CDR1 LGHNT and CDR2 FRNRAP. The CDR3 reads CASGLGQVGEGYTF. In nucleotides, the CDR3 is TGTGCTAGTGGACTAGGACAGGTTGGGGAGGGCTACACCTTC. Drawing the rest from reference TRBV12-5 and TRBJ1-2, the complete variable domain is DARVTQTPRHKVTEMGQEVTMRCQPILGHNTVFWYRQTMMQGLELLAYFRNRAPLDDSGMPKDRFSAEMPDATLATLKIQPSEPRDSAVYFCASGLGQVGEGYTFGSGTRLTVV.

This chain links TRBV5-1 with TRBJ2-3; 9 bases are a match to TRBD1. This CDR3 has 18 amino acids. The germline V gene encodes CDR1 SGHRS and CDR2 YFSETQ. Germline trimming cut 4 bases from V and 3 bases from J; bases unmatched to any gene: 15. CDR3 DNA sequence: TGCGCCAGCAGCGCCCTCGGAGCTCCGGGACAGGGAACAGATACGCAGTATTTT. This gives the protein CASSALGAPGQGTDTQYF.

V is TRBV7-9 and J is TRBJ2-7, with TRBD1 as a possible D gene (5 bases). V lost 1 base to trimming and J lost 3 bases, with 10 bases between them. The CDR3 contains 14 residues. Germline lookup yields CDR1 SEHNR and CDR2 FQNEAQ (reference sequence). CDR3 residues: CASSLGQNHYEQYF. CDR3 in DNA: TGTGCCAGCAGCTTAGGACAGAATCACTACGAGCAGTACTTC.

The chain combines TRBV5-1 with TRBJ2-7; 7 bases line up with TRBD1. The CDR3 length is 17 residues. Germline V gene sequence: CDR1 SGHRS, CDR2 YFSETQ. Losses at the gene ends were 4 bases for V and 3 bases for J; bases not matched to a gene: 16. CDR3 sequence: CASSLDRQNIYRYEQYF. CDR3 sequence (DNA): TGCGCCAGCAGCCTGGACAGGCAAAACATATATCGCTACGAGCAGTACTTC. Full variable domain (rest looked up from reference TRBV5-1 and TRBJ2-7): KAGVTQTPRYLIKTRGQQVTLSCSPISGHRSVSWYQQTPGQGLQFLFEYFSETQRNKGNFPGRFSGRQFSNSRSEMNVSTLELGDSALYLCASSLDRQNIYRYEQYFGPGTRLTVT.

This chain joins TRBV5-1 and TRBJ2-5, with 7 bases fitting TRBD2. The germline V gene encodes CDR1 SGHRS and CDR2 YFSETQ. CDR3 size: 17 residues. The trim removed 4 bases at V and 1 base at J, leaving 13 bases unmatched. The CDR3 reads CASSPPTLADRQETQYF. As DNA, the CDR3 is TGCGCCAGCAGCCCGCCAACTCTAGCGGATCGCCAAGAGACCCAGTACTTC.

This rearrangement joins TRBV18 to TRBJ1-5; 7 positions agree with TRBD1. Trimming at V came to 0 bases and at J to 0 bases, leaving 2 bases not matched to a gene. The germline V gene has CDR1 KGHSH and CDR2 LQKENI. The CDR3 has 16 residues. CDR3 sequence reads: CASSPPGQYSNQPQHF. The CDR3 DNA is TGTGCCAGCTCACCACCGGGACAGTATAGCAATCAGCCCCAGCATTTT.

The chain couples TRBV5-1 to TRBJ1-3; TRBD1 aligns across 7 bases. The CDR3 totals 16 residues. Germline V gene data show CDR1 as SGHRS and CDR2 as YFSETQ. V lost 0 bases to trimming and J lost 0 bases; unmatched junction nucleotides: 3. CDR3 protein: CASSLGQGHSGNTIYF. The CDR3 nucleotides are TGCGCCAGCAGCTTGGGACAGGGCCACTCTGGAAACACCATATATTTT.

The gene calls are TRBV29-1 and TRBJ1-2; 8 nucleotides agree with TRBD1. V trimming: 7 bases; J trimming: 6 bases; junction bases outside the gene matches: 7. The germline CDR1 and CDR2 sequences are SQVTM and ANQGSEA. The CDR3 covers 12 residues. CDR3 residues: CSARTGPDGYTF. The CDR3 DNA reads as TGCAGCGCTCGGACAGGGCCCGATGGCTACACCTTC.

This clone came up a few times. V gene TRBV5-6 combines with J gene TRBJ1-2; the D gene is possibly TRBD1 (5 bases). Trimming stripped 3 bases from V and 6 bases from J, with 12 bases between. Germline CDR1 reads SGHDT; CDR2 reads YYEEEE. The CDR3 length is 13 residues. The CDR3 nucleotides read TGTGCCAGCAGCTGGACAACATCTGATGGCTACACCTTC. This sequence encodes CASSWTTSDGYTF.

This chain uses TRBV2 with TRBJ2-1; a possible D gene is TRBD2 (7 bases). CDR1 SNHLY and CDR2 FYNNEI come from the germline V gene. The CDR3 extends over 14 amino acids. With 7 bases removed from V and 7 bases from J, the gap between germline ends came to 17 bases. The CDR3: CASIGGGPWNEQFF. CDR3 coding DNA: TGTGCCAGCATAGGGGGGGGGCCGTGGAATGAGCAGTTCTTC.

This clone was seen only a few times. The CDR3 is CASSLIGQSYGYTF. CDR3 nucleotides: TGTGCCAGCAGCTTAATTGGACAGAGCTATGGCTACACCTTC. The chain links TRBV7-3 to TRBJ1-2; D might be TRBD1 (6 bases). Trimming took off 1 base at V and 4 bases at J, with 10 bases between the two ends. Germline V gives CDR1 SGHTA, CDR2 FQGTGA. This CDR3 spans 14 amino acids.

The rearrangement links TRBV7-2 to TRBJ1-3; unclear D gene. Germline V gene sequence: CDR1 SGHTA, CDR2 FQGNSA. Trimming cost V 5 bases and J 1 base, with 12 bases left between them. This CDR3 is built from 15 residues. For the CDR3, the DNA is TGTGCCAGCAGCCCCCCGGTACGTTCTGGAAACACCATATATTTT. Translating it yields CASSPPVRSGNTIYF. Complete variable domain (other parts from reference TRBV7-2 and TRBJ1-3): GAGVSQSPSNKVTEKGKDVELRCDPISGHTALYWYRQSLGQGLEFLIYFQGNSAPDKSGLPSDRFSAERTGGSVSTLTIQRTQQEDSAVYLCASSPPVRSGNTIYFGEGSWLTVV.

This chain connects TRBV18 to TRBJ2-5; possibly TRBD1 for D (6 bases). The CDR3 is 12 residues long. CDR1 KGHSH and CDR2 LQKENI come from the germline V gene. V lost 5 bases and J 3 bases, leaving 7 bases between the germline ends. CDR3: CASSRTEETQYF. In nucleotides, the CDR3 is TGTGCCAGCTCAAGGACAGAAGAGACCCAGTACTTC.

The chain carries TRBV4-1 and TRBJ1-3, with 8 bases that match TRBD1. CDR1 is MGHRA, CDR2 YSYEKL, per germline. V was clipped by 3 bases and J by 0 bases; unmatched bases: 7. The CDR3 is 17 amino acids. The CDR3 DNA follows: TGCGCCAGCAGCCATGTGACAGGGGTAAACTCTGGAAACACCATATATTTT. Translating gives CASSHVTGVNSGNTIYF.

This clone showed up many times. This chain joins TRBV7-3 and TRBJ1-6, with D maybe TRBD1 (5 bases). The germline V gene encodes CDR1 SGHTA and CDR2 FQGTGA. There are 16 residues in the CDR3. Trimming cost V 1 base and J 9 bases, with 16 bases left between them. DNA for the CDR3: TGTGCCAGCAGCTTAATGCCAAGGGGCAATACTTCACCCCTCCACTTT. Protein sequence: CASSLMPRGNTSPLHF.

This clone was seen more than once but under ten times. The rearrangement links TRBV7-9 to TRBJ1-2; D is unclear. The CDR3 has 13 amino acids. The germline V gene encodes CDR1 SEHNR and CDR2 FQNEAQ (reference sequence). The V and J ends lost 1 base and 8 bases respectively, with 11 bases between them. The DNA for the CDR3 is TGTGCCAGCAGCTTAGGAGGCGCACTAGGCTACACCTTC. This translates into CASSLGGALGYTF. The whole variable domain, filled in from reference TRBV7-9 and TRBJ1-2, reads DTGVSQNPRHKITKRGQNVTFRCDPISEHNRLYWYRQTLGQGPEFLTYFQNEAQLEKSRLLSDRFSAERPKGSFSTLEIQRTEQGDSAMYLCASSLGGALGYTFGSGTRLTVV.

This clone was recorded once. The chain couples TRBV7-9 to TRBJ2-3; 10 bases match TRBD2. Looked up from germline, CDR1 is SEHNR and CDR2 is FQNEAQ (reference sequence). This CDR3 is 14 amino acids long. J gave up 5 bases and V 8 bases, and 7 bases lay outside the gene matches. CDR3 coding DNA: TGTGCCAGCGGCCTAGCGGGGGCTGGAGATACGCAGTATTTT. It codes for CASGLAGAGDTQYF.

The J gene is TRBJ1-1, the V gene TRBV2; D remains ambiguous. This CDR3 region has 15 residues. V was pared by 3 bases and J by 3 bases, with 14 bases between. CDR1 SNHLY and CDR2 FYNNEI come from the germline V gene. The CDR3 nucleotides read TGTGCCAGCAGTGACCCGGGAAACTGGGACACTGAAGCTTTCTTT. Translated, it gives CASSDPGNWDTEAFF.

The chain links TRBV5-1 to TRBJ1-6; no clear D. This CDR3 region has 15 residues. Trimming removed 7 bases from V and 5 bases from J, with 16 bases in between. Germline CDR1 is SGHRS and CDR2 is YFSETQ. The CDR3 here is CASLMRALNNSPLHF. The DNA of the CDR3 is TGCGCCAGCCTTATGAGGGCCCTTAATAATTCACCCCTCCACTTT.